The next 21 T cell receptor beta chains were all read from a single sample in a study of T cell repertoires in cytomegalovirus infection. TCRdb reanalysed the reads using MiXCR and keeps one entry per CDR3 protein. The data show nearly 650,000 distinct CDR3 sequences, roughly 24% seen once. Sequencing input: CD8+ T cells from PBMCs. These receptors were taken from a human donor in good health (CMV status not recorded). Some clones in this sample may be carry-over from other donors' samples.

This clonotype was seen once. The CDR3 bases are TGTGCCAGTAGTATAGATGCCGGAGGGAATGAGCAGTTCTTC. Its translation is CASSIDAGGNEQFF. The chain recombines TRBV19 with TRBJ2-1, with D tentatively TRBD2 (6 bases). The length of the CDR3 is 14 residues. Trimming removed 0 bases at V and 7 bases at J, with 10 bases between. Germline V gene lookup returns CDR1 LNHDA and CDR2 SQIVND (reference sequence).

Turning to this clonotype: A much larger clone lies one base from this, so it may be a read error. The rearrangement links TRBV7-8 to TRBJ2-2; D may be TRBD1 or TRBD2 (6 bases each). Looked up from germline, CDR1 is SGHVS and CDR2 is FQNEAQ. CDR3 size: 21 residues. The CDR3 sequence is CASSYRVEQDYASHDTWELFF. Here the CDR3 DNA reads TGTGCCAGCAGTTACAGGGTCGAGCAGGACTATGCGTCGCACGACACCTGGGAGCTGTTTTTT.

The genes are TRBV6-2 or TRBV6-3 and TRBJ2-7, with D perhaps TRBD2 (5 bases). V was trimmed by 4 bases and J by 0 bases, leaving 13 bases between them. CDR1 is MNHEY and CDR2 is SVGEGT in the germline V gene. The CDR3 runs to 15 residues. This CDR3 reads CASSWRSPPSYEQYF. In nucleotides, the CDR3 is TGTGCCAGCAGTTGGAGGTCCCCGCCCTCCTACGAGCAGTACTTC.

This clonotype was seen a few times. The chain recombines TRBV28 with TRBJ2-1, with 8 bases matching TRBD2. Germline CDR1 MDHEN, CDR2 SYDVKM. The CDR3 covers 14 residues. Trimming at V came to 6 bases and at J to 4 bases, leaving 5 bases not matched to a gene. The CDR3 bases are TGTGCCAGCAGCGGGACTAGTATTTACAATGAGCAGTTCTTC. Its protein product is CASSGTSIYNEQFF.

The chain is built from TRBV20-1 and TRBJ2-7; 7 bases align to TRBD2. Unmatched junction bases numbered 9, after V lost 2 bases and J lost 5 bases. This CDR3 spans 14 amino acids. In germline, CDR1 is DFQATT, CDR2 SNEGSKA (reference sequence). The CDR3 DNA reads as TGCAGTGCTAGAAAAAATGAGGGAGGGAACGAGCAGTACGTC. Its protein product is CSARKNEGGNEQYV.

The V gene is TRBV4-1, the J gene TRBJ2-2; D uncertain. The CDR3 spans 14 residues. In germline, CDR1 is MGHRA, CDR2 YSYEKL. Trimming shortened V by 6 bases and J by 1 base, and 9 bases separated the two germline ends. DNA for the CDR3: TGCGCCAGCAGGGTACACCTGAACACCGGGGAGCTGTTTTTT. Residues: CASRVHLNTGELFF.

As to this clonotype: A much more abundant neighbour one base away suggests this may be a read error. The gene calls are TRBV28 and TRBJ1-1; D possibly corresponds to TRBD1 (6 bases). CDR1 is MDHEN, CDR2 SYDVKM, per germline. The CDR3 length is 15 residues. CDR3 amino acids: CASTPPGAMNTDAFF. CDR3 in DNA: TGTGCCAGCACCCCCCCGGGGGCGATGAACACTGATGCTTTCTTT.

The chain combines TRBV4-2 with TRBJ2-1, with a tentative D call TRBD1 (5 bases). The ends were cut back, 5 bases at V and 9 bases at J, with 17 bases in the middle. Germline V gene data show CDR1 as LGHNA and CDR2 as YNFKEQ. This CDR3 region has 14 residues. In nucleotides, the CDR3 is TGTGCCAGCAGCTTCAAGATATGGGGCAGTGAGCAGTTCTTC. This translates into CASSFKIWGSEQFF.

The chain combines TRBV27 with TRBJ2-7; 12 bases map to TRBD1. Germline V lookup: CDR1 MNHEY, CDR2 SMNVEV (reference sequence). V dropped 4 bases and J dropped 3; count of bases not matched to a gene: 4. This CDR3 has 15 residues. CDR3 DNA sequence: TGTGCCAGCAGTTGGGGGACAGGGGGCCACTACGAGCAGTACTTC. Residues: CASSWGTGGHYEQYF.

This clonotype showed up many times. This rearrangement joins TRBV6-6 to TRBJ2-6, with 9 bases fitting TRBD2. The CDR3 is 18 amino acids. In germline, CDR1 is MNHNY, CDR2 SVGAGI (reference sequence). The V segment lost 7 bases and the J segment 4 bases; nucleotides outside the gene matches: 14. The CDR3 nucleotides are TGTGCCAGCACCCTAGGACTAGCGAGCCCTTCCGGGGCCAACGTCCTGACTTTC. The encoded protein is CASTLGLASPSGANVLTF.

Only a few counts were recorded for this clonotype. V and J are TRBV28 and TRBJ1-1, with D tentatively TRBD1 (5 bases). The CDR3 is 15 amino acids. Germline lookup yields CDR1 MDHEN and CDR2 SYDVKM. V was trimmed by 1 base and J by 4 bases, leaving 13 bases between them. CDR3 nucleotide sequence: TGTGCCAGCAGTTTATTGAGGGGAATGGGCACTGAAGCTTTCTTT. This gives the protein CASSLLRGMGTEAFF.

This rearrangement joins TRBV20-1 to TRBJ2-7; D is unresolved. V was clipped by 1 base and J by 7 bases, with 8 bases between them. There are 11 residues in the CDR3. Germline lookup yields CDR1 DFQATT and CDR2 SNEGSKA (reference sequence). CDR3 nucleotides: TGCAGTGCTAGAGGGGGTTGGGAGCAGTACGTC. This gives the protein CSARGGWEQYV.

This chain joins TRBV27 and TRBJ2-5; D gene uncertain. The V and J ends lost 8 bases and 7 bases respectively, with 11 bases between them. The CDR3 spans 11 residues. CDR1 is MNHEY and CDR2 is SMNVEV in the germline V gene (reference sequence). CDR3 sequence reads: CASGSHPTQYF. The DNA of the CDR3 is TGTGCCAGCGGATCCCATCCGACCCAGTACTTC.

This clonotype came up a few times. This chain links TRBV25-1 with TRBJ2-5; D is unresolved. The CDR3 spans 14 residues. V shed 1 base and J shed 1 base, with 7 bases lying between them. CDR1 is MGHDK, CDR2 SYGVNS, per germline. The DNA for the CDR3 is TGTGCCAGCAGTGAATGGGCTGCCCAAGAGACCCAGTACTTC. Protein product: CASSEWAAQETQYF.

The CDR3 loop is CSVRVRSYEQYF. The CDR3 DNA follows: TGCAGCGTTCGGGTAAGGTCCTACGAGCAGTACTTC. This chain joins TRBV29-1 and TRBJ2-7; unclear D gene. The CDR3 is made up of 12 amino acids. V lost 5 bases to trimming and J lost 1 base, with 9 bases between them. CDR1 is SQVTM, CDR2 ANQGSEA, per germline.

The table lists this clonotype with a few counts. The chain couples TRBV20-1 to TRBJ2-1; 7 bases agree with TRBD2. There are 17 residues in the CDR3. V lost 4 bases, J lost 8 bases, and 20 bases stayed unmatched. CDR1 DFQATT and CDR2 SNEGSKA come from the germline V gene (reference sequence). CDR3: CSANRLAVRRTHHEQFF. Written as DNA, the CDR3 is TGCAGTGCTAACAGACTAGCCGTTCGTCGGACTCACCATGAGCAGTTCTTC.

This clonotype was observed a few times. The chain links TRBV27 to TRBJ2-7; TRBD1 or TRBD2 may be the D gene (6 bases each). Trimming pared 6 bases from V and 0 bases from J, leaving 12 bases between. The CDR3 has 14 residues. CDR1 and CDR2 from the germline V gene are MNHEY and SMNVEV (reference sequence). CDR3 bases: TGTGCCAGCAGGGTAGGGGGGAGCTCCTACGAGCAGTACGTC. Translating it yields CASRVGGSSYEQYV.

A remark on this clonotype: A much larger clone lies a single base off, so this may be a read error. The chain links TRBV7-2 to TRBJ2-1; possible D gene TRBD1, 6 bases. Per germline, CDR1 SGHTA and CDR2 FQGNSA. Trimming cost V 6 bases and J 5 bases, with 17 bases left between them. The CDR3 length is 15 residues. Here the CDR3 DNA reads TGTGCCAGCAGGACCACAGGGATGCCCAACAATGAGCAGTTCTTC. This translates into CASRTTGMPNNEQFF.

The chain is built from TRBV20-1 and TRBJ1-2; 9 bases align to TRBD1. Germline CDR1 reads DFQATT; CDR2 reads SNEGSKA (reference sequence). There are 13 residues in the CDR3. The trim removed 5 bases at V and 6 bases at J, leaving 7 bases unmatched. The CDR3 nucleotides read TGCAGTGCTCCCGGGACAGGGACGAATGGCTACACCTTC. Protein product: CSAPGTGTNGYTF.

This clonotype has more than one count but fewer than ten. The chain uses TRBV29-1 and TRBJ1-2, with a tentative D call TRBD1 (5 bases). The CDR3 covers 13 residues. Germline CDR1 SQVTM, CDR2 ANQGSEA. With 2 bases removed from V and 7 bases from J, the gap between germline ends came to 14 bases. The CDR3 protein is CSVEPGGGFGYTF. CDR3 DNA sequence: TGCAGCGTTGAACCGGGTGGGGGTTTTGGCTACACCTTC. Variable domain in full (rest from reference TRBV29-1 and TRBJ1-2): SAVISQKPSRDICQRGTSLTIQCQVDSQVTMMFWYRQQPGQSLTLIATANQGSEATYESGFVIDKFPISRPNLTFSTLTVSNMSPEDSSIYLCSVEPGGGFGYTFGSGTRLTVV.

This clonotype was detected only a few times. The V and J genes are TRBV19 and TRBJ1-5; D gene uncertain. There are 14 residues in the CDR3. Trimming removed 6 bases from V and 7 bases from J, with 16 bases in between. Germline values: CDR1 LNHDA, CDR2 SQIVND (reference sequence). CDR3 protein: CASSGGVPSQPQHF. As DNA, the CDR3 is TGTGCCAGTAGCGGAGGAGTACCAAGCCAGCCCCAGCATTTT.